The subject of this entry is one T cell receptor (beta chain). The data belong to a study of blood T cell repertoires in COVID-19. Per the study methods: Reference gene primer amplification gave nucleated cell count estimates. The assay was immunoSEQ multiplex PCR, and TCRdb's table has in-frame clones only and misses some. From that table come the V and J calls and clone size; the DNA was used to work out D and trimming. This table holds 130,000 to 150,000 clones, approximately 91% found once. Trimming took 8 bases from V and 4 from J; bases not matched to a gene: 13. Germline V gene sequence: CDR1 KGHSH, CDR2 LQKENI. This CDR3 spans 15 amino acids.

The genes are TRBV18 and TRBJ1-1; 7 nucleotides line up with TRBD1. The sequence came from a human donor in a cohort sampled during active COVID-19. Sequenced sample: peripheral blood. CDR3 nucleotides: TGTGCCAGCCATCCAGGGGGTCGCCGGATCACTGAAGCTTTCTTT. It codes for CASHPGGRRITEAFF.